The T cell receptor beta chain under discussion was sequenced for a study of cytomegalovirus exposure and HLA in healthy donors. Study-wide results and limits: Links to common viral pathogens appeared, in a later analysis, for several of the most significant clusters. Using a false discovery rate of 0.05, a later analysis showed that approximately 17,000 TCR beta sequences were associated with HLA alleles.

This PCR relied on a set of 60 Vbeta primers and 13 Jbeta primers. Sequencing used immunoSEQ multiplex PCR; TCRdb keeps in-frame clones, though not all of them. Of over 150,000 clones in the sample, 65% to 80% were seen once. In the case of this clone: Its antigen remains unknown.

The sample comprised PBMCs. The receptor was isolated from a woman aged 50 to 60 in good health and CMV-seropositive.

The CDR3 DNA reads TGTGCCAGCAGACAGGACCGATACAATGAGCAGTTCTTC. Translation: CASRQDRYNEQFF. This rearrangement joins TRBV2 to TRBJ2-1, with a weak D call TRBD1 (5 bases). Deletions cut 6 bases from V and 4 bases from J, with 10 bases between. CDR1 is SNHLY, CDR2 FYNNEI, per germline. The CDR3 is made up of 13 amino acids.